This T cell receptor beta chain appears in the sequencing data of a study of monozygotic twins with inflammatory bowel disease. General study findings and limits: Among the T cells, different subtypes could not be distinguished. Inverse Simpson values showed less TCRbeta diversity in IBD patients than in their healthy co-twins. Especially where disease activity was present, IBD patients had fewer clonotypes in common with others than healthy twins did.

Generation of cDNA took place in eight separate reactions per sample. TCRdb re-called the 5' RACE reads; one entry per CDR3 protein, DNA not given. This sample's table has some 170,000 distinct CDR3 sequences. Remarks on this clonotype: Its target is unknown.

Germline V gives CDR1 MNHNS, CDR2 SASEGT. This CDR3 is 16 amino acids long. This sequence originates from a human donor with ulcerative colitis or Crohn's disease, or a healthy co-twin of an affected twin (not recorded which). Sequencing input: blood. J is TRBJ1-2 and V is TRBV6-1. This CDR3 reads CASSEVSVGQGNGYTF.